These 5 T cell receptor beta chains share one sample of origin, sequenced in a study of radiation and T cells in renal cell carcinoma. TCRdb's copy holds only in-frame clones and misses some; the assay was immunoSEQ multiplex PCR. The table includes approximately 120,000 clones, approximately 85% detected once. The time point denotes: blood 2 weeks post-SBRT. The sample's treatment: 15 Gy SBRT to primary tumor, nephrectomy 4 weeks later. The specimen comprised blood, sampled from a patient whose treatment included radiotherapy and nephrectomy. The origin of the receptors is a man aged 50-60 years with renal cell carcinoma.

The V and J genes are TRBV5-1 and TRBJ2-7, with TRBD2 matching over 7 bases. J was trimmed by 5 bases and V by 0 bases; bases with no gene match: 8. CDR3 length: 15 amino acids. CDR1 and CDR2 from the germline V gene are SGHRS and YFSETQ. The chain's CDR3 is CASSLAGGVSNEQYF. CDR3 nucleotides: TGCGCCAGCAGCTTGGCGGGGGGAGTGTCGAACGAGCAGTACTTC. Supplemented by reference TRBV5-1 and TRBJ2-7, the full variable domain reads KAGVTQTPRYLIKTRGQQVTLSCSPISGHRSVSWYQQTPGQGLQFLFEYFSETQRNKGNFPGRFSGRQFSNSRSEMNVSTLELGDSALYLCASSLAGGVSNEQYFGPGTRLTVT.

The chain couples TRBV29-1 to TRBJ1-2; tentatively, D is TRBD1 (5 bases). This CDR3 spans 11 amino acids. The V end was cut by 5 bases, the J end by 8 bases, with 12 bases between. Per germline, CDR1 SQVTM and CDR2 ANQGSEA. This CDR3 is CSVRGDEGYTF. CDR3 DNA sequence: TGCAGCGTTCGGGGGGATGAGGGCTACACCTTC.

In regard to this clone: Because the CDR3's place on the DNA is in doubt, the DNA is left out and the CDR3 is given as listed by TCRdb. The chain recombines TRBV30 with TRBJ2-1; TRBD1 reflects the table's D call only, with no check against the DNA. The CDR3 length equals 12 residues, ends included. Looked up from germline, CDR1 is GTSNPN and CDR2 is SVGIG (reference sequence). This CDR3 is CAWSVATGTGFF.

The J gene is TRBJ1-3, the V gene TRBV4-3, with a weak D call TRBD1 (6 bases). V was cut by 0 bases and J by 5 bases, with 11 bases left in between. CDR1 is LGHNA and CDR2 is YSLEER in the germline V gene. The CDR3 covers 15 residues. The CDR3 spells CASSQDHRVRNTIYF. CDR3 coding DNA: TGCGCCAGCAGCCAAGATCACAGGGTCCGAAACACCATATATTTT.

The chain has TRBV4-3 and TRBJ2-1; 10 bases match TRBD1. Trimming at V came to 0 bases and at J to 10 bases, leaving 9 bases not matched to a gene. There are 16 residues in the CDR3. Germline V gives CDR1 LGHNA, CDR2 YSLEER. In DNA form, the CDR3 reads TGCGCCAGCAGCCAAGATCATAGGGACAGGGGATTAGAGCAGTTCTTC. This codes for CASSQDHRDRGLEQFF.